The sequence of this T cell receptor beta chain was determined in a study of identical twins. There are a few counts of this clonotype. The trim removed 1 base at V and 7 bases at J, leaving 3 bases unmatched. The CDR3 is 14 residues long. Germline CDR1 and CDR2: PRHDT and FYEKMQ (reference sequence). TCRdb itself ran the 5' RACE reads through MiXCR, one entry per CDR3 protein. This table holds more than 400,000 distinct CDR3 sequences, approximately 16% found once. These sequences were also reported in another study, on yellow fever vaccine responses in identical twins.

Material for sequencing was CD4+ T cells sorted from blood. The TCR sequence derives from a woman aged 18-35 years in good health. The chain is built from TRBV13 and TRBJ2-1; 8 bases agree with TRBD1. CDR3 in amino acids: CASSLVYRGNEQFF. CDR3 coding DNA: TGTGCCAGCAGCTTAGTGTACAGGGGGAATGAGCAGTTCTTC. Complete variable domain (other parts from reference TRBV13 and TRBJ2-1): AAGVIQSPRHLIKEKRETATLKCYPIPRHDTVYWYQQGPGQDPQFLISFYEKMQSDKGSIPDRFSAQQFSDYHSELNMSSLELGDSALYFCASSLVYRGNEQFFGPGTRLTVL.